The table lists the clone carrying this TCR beta chain with a few counts. The antigen is not known. The data were obtained in a study of identical twins. General study findings and limits: One should note that invariant MAIT and iNKT cells could partly confound zero-insertion analyses. Findings came from cross-sectional statistics, without long-term follow-up of donors.

This CDR3 has 15 amino acids. Trimming pared 3 bases from V and 3 bases from J, leaving 13 bases between. From the 5' RACE reads, TCRdb called clonotypes with MiXCR, one entry per CDR3 protein. Of 400,000 to 500,000 distinct CDR3 sequences in the sample, 18% were seen once. V is TRBV12-3 or TRBV12-4 and J is TRBJ2-3; D not certain. The sample consisted of naive T cells sorted from blood. This receptor was obtained from a man aged 45-65 years in good health. The CDR3 sequence is CASSFQRLYTDTQYF. The DNA for the CDR3 is TGTGCCAGCAGTTTCCAGAGGTTATATACAGATACGCAGTATTTT.